These T cell receptor beta chains were read from a single sample in a study of cytomegalovirus exposure and HLA in healthy donors. Sequencing used immunoSEQ multiplex PCR; TCRdb keeps in-frame clones, though not all of them. The data show about 130,000 clones, about 80% seen once. The material sequenced was PBMCs. Receptors originate from a man aged 25 to 45 in good health and CMV-seropositive. The CDR3 runs from the conserved cysteine through the conserved F or W. The D gene is left open where the match is weak. Clone size is shown for a subset of rows, as once, few, many or a class of expanded clone.

j_call d_call v_call cdr3_length clone_size cdr3_aa cdr3_nt
TRBJ2-7 . TRBV18 11 few CASSPQGEQYF TGTGCCAGCTCCCCTCAGGGCGAGCAGTACTTC
TRBJ1-3 . TRBV2 15 . CASSHRQTTGNTIYF TGTGCCAGCAGTCACCGACAGACAACTGGAAACACCATATATTTT
TRBJ1-2 . TRBV9 15 . CASSPLPGNNYGYTF TGTGCCAGCAGCCCCCTTCCCGGTAACAACTATGGCTACACCTTC
TRBJ1-1 . TRBV7-9 15 . CASSSLTVRRDEAFF TGTGCCAGCAGCTCCCTCACGGTTAGGAGGGATGAAGCTTTCTTT
TRBJ1-2 TRBD1 TRBV7-9 16 . CASSAVADRTRYGYTF TGTGCCAGCAGCGCCGTGGCGGACAGGACAAGATATGGCTACACCTTC
TRBJ1-1 . TRBV27 14 . CASSWGASNTEAFF TGTGCCAGCAGTTGGGGAGCCTCGAACACTGAAGCTTTCTTT
TRBJ2-1 TRBD2 TRBV5-5 18 . CASSLVSGLAGIYNEQFF TGTGCCAGCAGCTTGGTTTCGGGTCTAGCGGGGATTTACAATGAGCAGTTCTTC
TRBJ1-2 TRBD1 TRBV5-4 14 . CASSQQGADYGYTF TGTGCCAGCAGCCAGCAGGGGGCCGACTATGGCTACACCTTC
TRBJ2-1 . TRBV2 11 . CASMTENEQFF TGTGCCAGCATGACGGAGAATGAGCAGTTCTTC
TRBJ2-3 TRBD2 TRBV11-3 17 . CASSARTSGGRTDTQYF TGTGCCAGCAGCGCCCGGACTAGCGGGGGTCGCACAGATACGCAGTATTTT
TRBJ1-2 . TRBV19 14 . CASTTRDFLYGYTF TGTGCCAGTACCACAAGGGACTTCCTCTATGGCTACACCTTC
TRBJ2-3 TRBD1 TRBV7-2 12 . CASSVGTGGQYF TGTGCCAGCAGCGTAGGGACAGGGGGGCAGTATTTT
TRBJ2-1 TRBD2 TRBV4-2 16 . CASSLLGLAGDNEQFF TGTGCCAGCAGCCTCTTAGGACTAGCGGGAGACAATGAGCAGTTCTTC
TRBJ1-5 . TRBV6-1 15 . CASSATRHSNQPQHF TGTGCCAGCAGTGCCACCCGACATAGCAATCAGCCCCAGCATTTT
TRBJ1-6 . TRBV6-6 15 . CASTNGGTRDSPLHF TGTGCCAGCACCAACGGGGGGACAAGGGATTCACCCCTCCACTTT
TRBJ1-6 . TRBV7-6 14 . CASSRDKIYSPLHF TGTGCCAGCAGCCGGGACAAAATTTATTCACCCCTCCACTTT
TRBJ2-3 TRBD2 TRBV11-2 17 . CASSRRGGGAGTDTQYF TGTGCCAGCAGCCGACGGGGCGGGGGGGCCGGCACAGATACGCAGTATTTT
TRBJ1-1 . TRBV30 14 . CAWSVGGLNTEAFF TGTGCCTGGAGTGTAGGGGGACTGAACACTGAAGCTTTCTTT
TRBJ2-7 . TRBV9 14 . CASSVAGDRGEQYF TGTGCCAGCAGCGTAGCGGGGGATAGGGGCGAGCAGTACTTC
TRBJ2-2 TRBD2 TRBV7-3 18 . CASSTQPSGGGWAGELFF TGTGCCAGCAGCACCCAGCCCAGCGGGGGAGGGTGGGCCGGGGAGCTGTTTTTT
TRBJ2-2 . TRBV6-5 13 . CASSYSTGSGVFF TGTGCCAGCAGTTACTCGACCGGGAGTGGGGTGTTTTTT
TRBJ1-2 . TRBV7-3 14 . CASSLTFAGGGYTF TGTGCCAGCAGCTTAACTTTTGCGGGTGGGGGCTACACCTTC
TRBJ2-2 . TRBV25-1 12 . CASSAGTGELFF TGTGCCAGCAGTGCGGGGACCGGGGAGCTGTTTTTT
TRBJ1-2 . TRBV6-5 16 . CASSSRRSPDNYGYTF TGTGCCAGCAGTTCCCGGAGGAGCCCGGATAACTATGGCTACACCTTC
TRBJ1-1 . TRBV6-5 12 . CASSRVNTEAFF TGTGCCAGCAGCAGGGTGAACACTGAAGCTTTCTTT
TRBJ2-5 TRBD2 TRBV2 13 . CASKRGDQETQYF TGTGCCAGCAAGCGGGGGGACCAAGAGACCCAGTACTTC
TRBJ2-1 TRBD1 TRBV28 16 . CASSNTGATSYNEQFF TGTGCCAGCAGTAACACAGGGGCGACCTCCTACAATGAGCAGTTCTTC
TRBJ2-7 . TRBV4-1 13 many CASSQSPGEQQYF TGCGCCAGCAGCCAGAGCCCAGGTGAGCAGCAGTACTTC
TRBJ1-3 TRBD1 TRBV9 15 . CASSVGQGGGNTIYF TGTGCCAGCAGCGTAGGACAGGGCGGCGGAAACACCATATATTTT
TRBJ2-7 . TRBV7-6 14 . CASSLGKADTEQYF TGTGCCAGCAGCTTAGGAAAAGCGGATACCGAGCAGTACTTC
TRBJ2-1 . TRBV5-5 17 . CASSLVFQQGPYNEQFF TGTGCCAGCAGCTTAGTGTTCCAACAGGGTCCCTACAATGAGCAGTTCTTC
TRBJ2-5 TRBD2 TRBV6-4 15 . CASRGIAGVGETQYF TGTGCCAGCAGGGGGATAGCGGGAGTGGGTGAGACCCAGTACTTC
TRBJ1-1 TRBD1 TRBV7-8 14 . CASSVDRGRGEAFF TGTGCCAGCAGCGTCGACAGGGGGCGAGGTGAAGCTTTCTTT
TRBJ1-2 TRBD1 TRBV7-6 16 . CASSLAARGQYYGYTF TGTGCCAGCAGCTTAGCGGCACGGGGACAGTACTATGGCTACACCTTC
TRBJ2-3 TRBD2 TRBV5-6 16 once CASSDRGVRSTDTQYF TGTGCCAGCAGCGACCGGGGGGTGCGAAGCACAGATACGCAGTATTTT
TRBJ1-1 TRBD1 TRBV29-1 12 . CSAGQGGTEAFF TGCAGCGCGGGACAGGGTGGGACTGAAGCTTTCTTT